These 27 T cell receptor beta chains came from one sample sequenced in a study of blood T cells in healthy people across ages. Primers used in a second PCR of roughly 7 to 12 cycles were a sample-barcoded 5' primer and a J-beta primer mix. MiXCR, run by TCRdb on the 5' RACE reads, gives a single entry per CDR3 protein. The sample has 1.5 million to 2 million distinct CDR3 sequences, approximately 28% seen once; the top ten hold approximately 7.7%. The sequenced sample consisted of blood. All receptors come from a woman younger than 45 in good health.

The V call is TRBV15, the J call TRBJ2-1, with TRBD2 matching 7 bases. Looked up from germline, CDR1 is LNHNV and CDR2 is YYDKDF (reference sequence). The CDR3 is made up of 16 amino acids. J gave up 2 bases and V 5 bases, and 9 bases lay outside the gene matches. CDR3 amino acids: CATSGAPSGPYNEQFF. CDR3 nucleotide sequence: TGTGCCACCAGCGGGGCCCCTAGCGGACCCTACAATGAGCAGTTCTTC.

This clonotype was observed a few times. The chain uses TRBV4-1 and TRBJ1-5; no clear D. The germline gives CDR1 MGHRA, CDR2 YSYEKL. The CDR3 extends over 13 amino acids. Trimming cost V 5 bases and J 9 bases, with 14 bases left between them. In nucleotides, the CDR3 is TGCGCCAGCAGCTTAGGCTATAGGACGCCCCAGCATTTT. Translating gives CASSLGYRTPQHF.

The chain employs TRBV7-2 and TRBJ2-6; perhaps TRBD2 as D (5 bases). Germline V gives CDR1 SGHTA, CDR2 FQGNSA. This CDR3 contains 16 residues. V shed 5 bases and J shed 0 bases, with 11 bases lying between them. Here the CDR3 reads CASSPAAGSGANVLTF. CDR3 nucleotide sequence: TGTGCCAGCAGCCCCGCCGCGGGCTCTGGGGCCAACGTCCTGACTTTC.

This clonotype was seen a handful of times. V and J are TRBV6-5 and TRBJ2-7; the match to TRBD2 covers 9 bases. This CDR3 is 15 amino acids long. In germline, CDR1 is MNHEY, CDR2 SVGAGI. J was trimmed by 7 bases and V by 6 bases; bases with no gene match: 13. CDR3 coding DNA: TGTGCCAGCAGCCTAAGGAGCGGGGGGAACAATGAGCAGTACTTC. This codes for CASSLRSGGNNEQYF.

This rearrangement joins TRBV29-1 to TRBJ2-1; D may be TRBD2 (6 bases). The CDR3 covers 15 residues. Trimming removed 7 bases at V and 3 bases at J, with 19 bases between. Germline V CDR1 and CDR2: SQVTM, ANQGSEA. CDR3 amino acids: CSAPLGTGGYNEQFF. The CDR3 DNA sequence: TGCAGCGCCCCTTTAGGGACTGGAGGCTACAATGAGCAGTTCTTC.

This clonotype was seen a few times. The V and J genes are TRBV12-3 or TRBV12-4 and TRBJ1-1; 12 bases are shared with TRBD1. J lost 0 bases, V lost 11 bases, and 4 bases had no gene match. The CDR3 consists of 14 residues. CDR3 nucleotides: TGTGCCGTGGGGACAGGGGGCTTGAACACTGAAGCTTTCTTT. This encodes CAVGTGGLNTEAFF.

The chain employs TRBV18 and TRBJ2-1; perhaps TRBD2 as D (6 bases). The CDR3 contains 14 residues. The germline V gene encodes CDR1 KGHSH and CDR2 LQKENI. V gave up 6 bases and J gave up 3 bases, with 12 bases separating them. The CDR3 nucleotides read TGTGCCAGCTCCCCCCCGCGGGACTACAATGAGCAGTTCTTC. As protein: CASSPPRDYNEQFF.

This clonotype has only a few counts. V is TRBV24-1 and J is TRBJ2-5; TRBD2 is a possible D gene (6 bases). Trimming took 0 bases from V and 5 from J, leaving 12 bases between them. Germline CDR1 KGHDR, CDR2 SFDVKD. CDR3 length equals 15 residues. CDR3 coding DNA: TGTGCCACCAGTGATTTGCGGGGGTCCGGGGAGACCCAGTACTTC. It is translated as CATSDLRGSGETQYF.

The sample holds many counts of this clonotype. In nucleotides, the CDR3 is TGTGCCAGCAGTCCTGGACTAGCGGGGGCCTTCAGCTCCTACAATGAGCAGTTCTTC. Translated: CASSPGLAGAFSSYNEQFF. The rearrangement uses TRBV27 and TRBJ2-1, with 13 positions matching TRBD2. Germline CDR1 MNHEY, CDR2 SMNVEV (reference sequence). Trimming removed 5 bases from V and 0 bases from J; junction bases left unmatched: 10. The CDR3 consists of 19 residues.

This clonotype has only a few counts. The chain couples TRBV3-1 to TRBJ1-2; D gene uncertain. The CDR3 extends over 16 amino acids. V gave up 1 base and J gave up 4 bases, with 16 bases separating them. The germline CDR1 and CDR2 sequences are LGHDT and YNNKEL (reference sequence). The CDR3 protein is CASSQADLGGSYGYTF. As DNA, the CDR3 is TGTGCCAGCAGCCAAGCGGATCTGGGCGGCTCCTATGGCTACACCTTC.

There are a few counts of this clonotype. This sequence joins TRBV10-3 and TRBJ1-2, with D perhaps matching TRBD1 (5 bases). Germline loops: CDR1 ENHRY, CDR2 SYGVKD. V was shortened by 4 bases and J by 8 bases, with 20 bases between the two germline ends. The CDR3 is 15 amino acids. The CDR3 DNA is TGTGCCATCAGTGGAGCGGTGGCAGGGTTTAACGGCTACACCTTC. This sequence encodes CAISGAVAGFNGYTF.

This clonotype was observed a few times. Mismatch with germline at one junction end may stem from a read error. V usage is TRBV20-1 and J usage is TRBJ2-7; 11 nucleotides align to TRBD2. The CDR3 length is 14 residues. In germline, CDR1 is DFQATT, CDR2 SNEGSKA (reference sequence). The CDR3 region has the DNA TGCAGTGCAAGAGATAGCGGGAGGGCCTGGGAGCAGTACTTC. It yields the protein CSARDSGRAWEQYF.

This clonotype was detected a few times. The CDR3 bases are TGTGCCAGCAGTTCACTCGGGGGGACTGAAGCTTTCTTT. This gives the protein CASSSLGGTEAFF. The chain carries TRBV7-6 and TRBJ1-1; TRBD1 might be the D (5 bases). The V gene lost 6 bases and the J gene lost 5 bases, with 13 bases spanning the gap. Germline V gene lookup returns CDR1 SGHVS and CDR2 FNYEAQ. The CDR3 consists of 13 residues.

This clonotype has just a few counts. V is TRBV11-2 and J is TRBJ2-4; maybe TRBD2 (5 bases). The CDR3 sequence is 15 residues long. V was clipped by 4 bases and J by 2 bases, with 12 bases between them. The germline V gene encodes CDR1 SGHAT and CDR2 FQNNGV. DNA of the CDR3: TGTGCCAGCAGCTCAGGACGGACTTCCAAAAACATTCAGTACTTC. Protein sequence: CASSSGRTSKNIQYF.

This clonotype showed up just a few times. The DNA of the CDR3 is TGTGCCAGCAGTTACACGGGACAGGGCAATCAGCCCCAGCATTTT. The encoded protein is CASSYTGQGNQPQHF. The chain links TRBV6-5 to TRBJ1-5; 8 bases line up with TRBD1. V shed 2 bases, J shed 2 bases, and the junction held 2 bases outside the gene matches. CDR1 and CDR2 (germline): MNHEY, SVGAGI. This CDR3 is built from 15 residues.

The chain joins TRBV12-3 or TRBV12-4 to TRBJ2-5, with D possibly being TRBD1 or TRBD2 (5 bases each). The ends were cut back, 6 bases at V and 5 bases at J, with 13 bases in the middle. The CDR3 consists of 13 residues. CDR3 protein: CASRFGGLETQYF. The CDR3 DNA reads TGTGCCAGCAGGTTTGGGGGATTGGAGACCCAGTACTTC.

This clonotype was counted a single time. V gene TRBV10-3 combines with J gene TRBJ1-1; 8 nucleotides match TRBD1. Trimming cost V 10 bases and J 4 bases; bases outside gene matches: 11. Per germline, CDR1 ENHRY and CDR2 SYGVKD. This CDR3 is built from 14 residues. This chain's CDR3 is CATRSGQGSTEAFF. Here the CDR3 DNA reads TGTGCCACCAGATCTGGACAGGGTTCCACTGAAGCTTTCTTT.

This clonotype was counted a few times. V usage is TRBV20-1 and J usage is TRBJ2-3; 14 bases are a match to TRBD2. The V gene's germline CDR1 is DFQATT and CDR2 SNEGSKA (reference sequence). The length of the CDR3 is 17 residues. J gave up 5 bases and V 4 bases, and 11 bases lay outside the gene matches. Here the CDR3 DNA reads TGCAGTGCTAAGAACCTGGGACTAGCGGGAGAAGAAGATACGCAGTATTTT. As protein: CSAKNLGLAGEEDTQYF.

This rearrangement joins TRBV28 to TRBJ2-1; 7 bases map to TRBD2. V lost 3 bases and J lost 7; bases outside the gene matches: 15. Germline V CDR1 and CDR2: MDHEN, SYDVKM. The CDR3 extends over 17 amino acids. Here the CDR3 DNA reads TGTGCCAGCAGTTTTCTTCCCTATGGACTAGGGAATAATGAGCAGTTCTTC. Translation gives CASSFLPYGLGNNEQFF.

This sequence joins TRBV9 and TRBJ1-4; D ambiguous. From germline, CDR1 is SGDLS and CDR2 YYNGEE. This CDR3 spans 15 amino acids. Trimming took 4 bases from V and 4 from J, leaving 14 bases between them. The CDR3 region has the DNA TGTGCCAGCAGCTCCCGTGTGGCCGTTAATGAAAAACTGTTTTTT. Amino acid sequence: CASSSRVAVNEKLFF.

The V call is TRBV6-4, the J call TRBJ2-7, with 7 positions matching TRBD1. Trimming cost V 11 bases and J 4 bases; bases outside gene matches: 11. This CDR3 has 13 amino acids. CDR1 is MRHNA, CDR2 SNTAGT, per germline. The CDR3 DNA reads TGTGCCGGAGAAGGGGGCGGAAGGTACGAGCAGTACTTC. This codes for CAGEGGGRYEQYF.

The V call is TRBV5-1, the J call TRBJ1-1; weak D call: TRBD1 (6 bases). Germline V gene sequence: CDR1 SGHRS, CDR2 YFSETQ. V shed 0 bases and J shed 6 bases, with 15 bases lying between them. The CDR3 spans 15 residues. The CDR3: CASSLGAGAGPEAFF. Written as DNA, the CDR3 is TGCGCCAGCAGCTTGGGTGCGGGGGCAGGCCCTGAAGCTTTCTTT. The whole variable domain, remainder taken from reference TRBV5-1 and TRBJ1-1, is KAGVTQTPRYLIKTRGQQVTLSCSPISGHRSVSWYQQTPGQGLQFLFEYFSETQRNKGNFPGRFSGRQFSNSRSEMNVSTLELGDSALYLCASSLGAGAGPEAFFGQGTRLTVV.

The J gene is TRBJ2-1, the V gene TRBV10-3; a possible D gene is TRBD1 (6 bases). Germline V gene data show CDR1 as ENHRY and CDR2 as SYGVKD. The CDR3 sequence is 15 residues long. V was trimmed by 4 bases and J by 6 bases, leaving 16 bases between them. The CDR3, as DNA: TGTGCCATCAGTGTAGGGGACAAGACATGCAATGAGCAGTTCTTC. Its translation is CAISVGDKTCNEQFF.

The sample holds many counts of this clonotype. This chain links TRBV27 with TRBJ2-6; 10 positions agree with TRBD2. The CDR3 contains 17 residues. Germline CDR1 MNHEY, CDR2 SMNVEV (reference sequence). The V segment lost 3 bases and the J segment 0 bases; nucleotides outside the gene matches: 2. The CDR3 region has the DNA TGTGCCAGCAGTTTCCGACTAGCGGGCTCTGGGGCCAACGTCCTGACTTTC. This encodes CASSFRLAGSGANVLTF.

This sequence joins TRBV2 and TRBJ2-3; D is possibly TRBD2 (7 bases). Germline V gene data show CDR1 as SNHLY and CDR2 as FYNNEI. The CDR3 runs 17 residues. Between the trimmed V and J ends, which lost 3 bases and 1 base, there was a span of 17 bases. The CDR3 sequence: CASSDSRGGFGTDTQYF. The CDR3 DNA sequence: TGTGCCAGCAGTGACAGTAGGGGGGGCTTCGGCACAGATACGCAGTATTTT.

The chain combines TRBV12-3 or TRBV12-4 with TRBJ2-5; D gene uncertain. V shed 2 bases and J shed 11 bases, with 12 bases lying between them. The CDR3 extends over 12 amino acids. As DNA, the CDR3 is TGTGCCAGCAGTTTATTTTACTACAAGCAGTACTTC. This gives the protein CASSLFYYKQYF.

Turning to this clonotype: Relative to the germline gene, one junction end is altered; a read error may explain this. The genes are TRBV7-2 and TRBJ2-7; a weak D match, TRBD2 (6 bases). The CDR3 loop spans 16 amino acids. CDR1 is SGHTA and CDR2 is FQGNSA in the germline V gene. The CDR3 sequence is CAGSLYRGQGGTEQYF. In DNA form, the CDR3 reads TGTGCCGGCAGCCTCTATAGGGGCCAGGGAGGTACCGAGCAGTACTTC. Combining the CDR3 with reference TRBV7-2 and TRBJ2-7 gives the whole variable domain GAGVSQSPSNKVTEKGKDVELRCDPISGHTALYWYRQSLGQGLEFLIYFQGNSAPDKSGLPSDRFSAERTGGSVSTLTIQRTQQEDSAVYLCAGSLYRGQGGTEQYFGPGTRLTVT.